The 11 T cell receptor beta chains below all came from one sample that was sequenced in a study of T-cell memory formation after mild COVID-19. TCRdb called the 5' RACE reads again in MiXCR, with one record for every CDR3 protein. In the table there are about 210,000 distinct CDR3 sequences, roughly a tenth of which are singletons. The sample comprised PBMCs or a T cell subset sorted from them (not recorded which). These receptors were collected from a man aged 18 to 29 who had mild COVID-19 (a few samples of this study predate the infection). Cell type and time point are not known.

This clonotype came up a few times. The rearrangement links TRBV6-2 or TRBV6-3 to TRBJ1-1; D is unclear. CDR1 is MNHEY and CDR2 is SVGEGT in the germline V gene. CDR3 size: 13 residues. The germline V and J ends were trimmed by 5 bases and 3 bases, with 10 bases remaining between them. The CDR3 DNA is TGTGCCAGCAGTCACTTGCCGGACACTGAAGCTTTCTTT. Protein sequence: CASSHLPDTEAFF.

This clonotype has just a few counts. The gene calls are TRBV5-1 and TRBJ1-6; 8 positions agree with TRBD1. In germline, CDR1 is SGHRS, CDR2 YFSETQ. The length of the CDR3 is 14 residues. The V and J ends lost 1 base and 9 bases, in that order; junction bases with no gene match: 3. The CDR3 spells CASSLQGASSPLHF. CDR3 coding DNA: TGCGCCAGCAGCTTGCAGGGGGCTAGTTCACCCCTCCACTTT.

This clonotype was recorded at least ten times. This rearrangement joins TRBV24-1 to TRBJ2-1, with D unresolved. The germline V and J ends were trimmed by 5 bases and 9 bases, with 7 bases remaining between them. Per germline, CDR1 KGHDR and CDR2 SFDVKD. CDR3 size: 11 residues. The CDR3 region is CATSGWTEQFF. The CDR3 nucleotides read TGTGCCACCAGTGGATGGACTGAGCAGTTCTTC.

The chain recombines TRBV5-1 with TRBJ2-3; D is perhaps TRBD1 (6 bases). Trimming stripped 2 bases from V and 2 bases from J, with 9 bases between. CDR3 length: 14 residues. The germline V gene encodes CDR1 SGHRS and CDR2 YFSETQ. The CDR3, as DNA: TGCGCCAGCAGCTTACAGGGCTACACAGATACGCAGTATTTT. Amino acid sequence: CASSLQGYTDTQYF.

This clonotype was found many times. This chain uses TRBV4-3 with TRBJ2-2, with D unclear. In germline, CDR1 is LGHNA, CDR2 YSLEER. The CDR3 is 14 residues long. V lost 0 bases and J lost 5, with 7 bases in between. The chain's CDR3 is CASSQDGDTGELFF. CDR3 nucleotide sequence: TGCGCCAGCAGCCAAGATGGGGATACCGGGGAGCTGTTTTTT.

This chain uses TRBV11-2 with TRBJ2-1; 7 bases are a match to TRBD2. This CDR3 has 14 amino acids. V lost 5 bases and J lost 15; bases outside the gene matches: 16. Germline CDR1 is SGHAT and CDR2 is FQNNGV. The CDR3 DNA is TGTGCCAGCAGCCCTTCATGGGTTTCGGCTAGCGGGTTCTTC. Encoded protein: CASSPSWVSASGFF.

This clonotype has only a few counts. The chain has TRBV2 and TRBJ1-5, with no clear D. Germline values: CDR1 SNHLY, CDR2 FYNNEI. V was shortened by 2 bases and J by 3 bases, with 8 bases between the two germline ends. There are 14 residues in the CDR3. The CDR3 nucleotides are TGTGCCAGCAGTGAAACCGAGACCAATCAGCCCCAGCATTTT. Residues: CASSETETNQPQHF.

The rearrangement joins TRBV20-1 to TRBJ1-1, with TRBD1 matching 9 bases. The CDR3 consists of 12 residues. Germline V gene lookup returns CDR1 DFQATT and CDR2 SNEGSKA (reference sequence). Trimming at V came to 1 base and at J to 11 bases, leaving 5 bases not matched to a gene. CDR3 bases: TGCAGTGCTAGAGGGGACAGGGCCAGGGCTTTCTTT. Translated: CSARGDRARAFF.

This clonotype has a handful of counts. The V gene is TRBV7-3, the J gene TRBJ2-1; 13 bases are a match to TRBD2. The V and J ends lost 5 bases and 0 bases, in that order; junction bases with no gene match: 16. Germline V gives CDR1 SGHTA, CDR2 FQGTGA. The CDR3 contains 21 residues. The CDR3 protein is CASSLYTPGLAGPSSYNEQFF. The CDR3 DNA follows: TGTGCCAGCAGCCTCTACACTCCGGGACTAGCGGGGCCGAGCTCCTACAATGAGCAGTTCTTC.

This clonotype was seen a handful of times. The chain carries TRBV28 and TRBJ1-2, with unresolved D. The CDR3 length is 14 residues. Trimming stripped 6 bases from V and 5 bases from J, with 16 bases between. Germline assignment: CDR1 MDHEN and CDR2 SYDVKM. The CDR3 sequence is CASSRWEGHYGYTF. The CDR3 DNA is TGTGCCAGCAGCCGCTGGGAGGGCCATTATGGCTACACCTTC.

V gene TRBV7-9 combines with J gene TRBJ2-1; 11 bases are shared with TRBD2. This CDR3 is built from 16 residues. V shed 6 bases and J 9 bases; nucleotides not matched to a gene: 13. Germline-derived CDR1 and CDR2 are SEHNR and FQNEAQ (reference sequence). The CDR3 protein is CASRPVLAGGPGEQFF. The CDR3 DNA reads TGTGCCAGCAGACCCGTTTTAGCGGGGGGGCCAGGTGAGCAGTTCTTC.